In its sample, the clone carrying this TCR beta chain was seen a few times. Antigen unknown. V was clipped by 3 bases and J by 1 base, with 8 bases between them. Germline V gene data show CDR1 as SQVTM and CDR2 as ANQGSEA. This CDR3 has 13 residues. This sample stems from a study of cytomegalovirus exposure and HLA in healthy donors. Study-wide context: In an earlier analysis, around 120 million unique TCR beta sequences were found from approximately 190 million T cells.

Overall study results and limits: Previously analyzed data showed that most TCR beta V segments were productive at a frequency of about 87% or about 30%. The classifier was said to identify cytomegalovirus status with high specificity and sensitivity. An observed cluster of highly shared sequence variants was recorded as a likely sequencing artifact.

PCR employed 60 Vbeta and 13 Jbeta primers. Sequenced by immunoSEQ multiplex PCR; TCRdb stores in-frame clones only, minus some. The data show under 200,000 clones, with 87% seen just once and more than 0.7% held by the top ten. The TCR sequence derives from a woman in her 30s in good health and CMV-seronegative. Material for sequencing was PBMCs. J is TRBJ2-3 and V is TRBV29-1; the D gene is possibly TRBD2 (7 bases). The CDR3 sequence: CSVEGGRTDTQYF. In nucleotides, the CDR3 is TGCAGCGTTGAGGGGGGGCGCACAGATACGCAGTATTTT.